Listed below are T cell receptor beta chains from one sample, sequenced in a study of T cell responses to AZD1222 COVID-19 vaccine. Generated by immunoSEQ multiplex PCR, the TCRdb table keeps only in-frame clones and is missing some. The table includes roughly 97,000 clones, about 89% detected once. The sequenced sample was peripheral blood, obtained on day 0 of AZD1222 vaccination. The receptors come from an adult in good health. The CDR3 runs from the conserved cysteine through the conserved F or W. Fields, in order: clone size, J gene, V gene, D gene, CDR3 DNA, CDR3 protein. The D gene is left open where the match is weak. Not every row has a clone size; where given, it reads once, few, many or a size class.

abundance: NA; j_gene: TRBJ2-7; v_gene: TRBV4-1; d_gene: TRBD2; CDR3nt: TGCGCCAGCAGCCAGAGCGCTAGCGGGGGGGCCCGGTACTTC; CDR3aa: CASSQSASGGARYF
abundance: NA; j_gene: TRBJ1-6; v_gene: TRBV7-2; d_gene: NA; CDR3nt: TGTGCCAGCAGCTCGGGTAATTCACCCCTCCACTTT; CDR3aa: CASSSGNSPLHF
abundance: NA; j_gene: TRBJ1-4; v_gene: TRBV19; d_gene: NA; CDR3nt: TGTGCCAGTAGCGAGGTTTGGGTCGGAAATGAAAAACTGTTTTTT; CDR3aa: CASSEVWVGNEKLFF
abundance: NA; j_gene: TRBJ1-2; v_gene: TRBV13; d_gene: NA; CDR3nt: TGTGCCAGCAGCCGCACTCTAAACTATGGCTACACCTTC; CDR3aa: CASSRTLNYGYTF
abundance: NA; j_gene: TRBJ1-2; v_gene: TRBV18; d_gene: NA; CDR3nt: TGTGCCAGCTCACCTACCCCCAGGGATTCTGACTATGGCTACACCTTC; CDR3aa: CASSPTPRDSDYGYTF
abundance: NA; j_gene: TRBJ2-7; v_gene: TRBV20-1; d_gene: NA; CDR3nt: TGCAGTGCCATCCATAGTTACGAGCAGTACTTC; CDR3aa: CSAIHSYEQYF
abundance: NA; j_gene: TRBJ1-5; v_gene: TRBV9; d_gene: TRBD1; CDR3nt: TGTGCCAGCAGCAGCGACAGGGAGATAAATGACAATCAGCCCCAGCATTTT; CDR3aa: CASSSDREINDNQPQHF
abundance: NA; j_gene: TRBJ2-1; v_gene: TRBV21-1; d_gene: NA; CDR3nt: TGTGCCAGCAGCAAAGCGCTGGGGAGACTAGCCGGGGGGGACAATGAGCAGTTCTTC; CDR3aa: CASSKALGRLAGGDNEQFF
abundance: NA; j_gene: TRBJ2-7; v_gene: TRBV2; d_gene: NA; CDR3nt: TGTGCCAGCAGTGAGAATCAGGAATCGGTTTACGAGCAGTACTTC; CDR3aa: CASSENQESVYEQYF
abundance: large; j_gene: TRBJ2-7; v_gene: TRBV7-6; d_gene: NA; CDR3nt: TGTGCCAGCAGCTTAGGCCCCTCTCGACGGGGAGCCTACGAGCAGTACTTC; CDR3aa: CASSLGPSRRGAYEQYF
abundance: NA; j_gene: TRBJ1-1; v_gene: TRBV28; d_gene: NA; CDR3nt: TGTGCCAGCAGGCTCGGGGGTGATGCAGGCGACACTGAAGCTTTCTTT; CDR3aa: CASRLGGDAGDTEAFF
abundance: NA; j_gene: TRBJ2-3; v_gene: TRBV4-2; d_gene: TRBD1; CDR3nt: TGTGCCAGCAGCACCCGACAGGGGGCGCAGGAAGATACGCAGTATTTT; CDR3aa: CASSTRQGAQEDTQYF
abundance: NA; j_gene: TRBJ2-7; v_gene: TRBV9; d_gene: NA; CDR3nt: TGTGCCAGCAGCGCTACCCCGACAGGCTCCTACGAGCAGTACTTC; CDR3aa: CASSATPTGSYEQYF
abundance: NA; j_gene: TRBJ1-1; v_gene: TRBV4-2; d_gene: NA; CDR3nt: TGTGCCAGCAGCCAAGAGGTAGGGATTCACACTGAAGCTTTCTTT; CDR3aa: CASSQEVGIHTEAFF
abundance: NA; j_gene: TRBJ2-7; v_gene: TRBV20-1; d_gene: TRBD1; CDR3nt: TGCAGTGCTAGTGGGGACAGGGTCTTATACGAGCAGTACTTC; CDR3aa: CSASGDRVLYEQYF
abundance: NA; j_gene: TRBJ1-2; v_gene: TRBV28; d_gene: NA; CDR3nt: TGTGCCAGCAGTTTATGGCAGGGGCCAAACTATGGCTACACCTTC; CDR3aa: CASSLWQGPNYGYTF
abundance: few; j_gene: TRBJ1-1; v_gene: TRBV19; d_gene: NA; CDR3nt: TGTGCCAGTAGTATGATGATGGCAGGTGAAGCTTTCTTT; CDR3aa: CASSMMMAGEAFF
abundance: few; j_gene: TRBJ2-5; v_gene: TRBV5-1; d_gene: NA; CDR3nt: TGCGCCAGCAGCCCGGGACAAAAACAAGAGACCCAGTACTTC; CDR3aa: CASSPGQKQETQYF
abundance: NA; j_gene: TRBJ1-2; v_gene: TRBV28; d_gene: TRBD1; CDR3nt: TGTGCCAGCAGTTCCCCGGGACAGGGACGGTCGAGCACCTTC; CDR3aa: CASSSPGQGRSSTF
abundance: NA; j_gene: TRBJ1-1; v_gene: TRBV7-6; d_gene: TRBD1; CDR3nt: TGTGCCAGCAGCGCACGGACAGGGGGCGCGCCTGAAGCTTTCTTT; CDR3aa: CASSARTGGAPEAFF
abundance: NA; j_gene: TRBJ2-1; v_gene: TRBV5-1; d_gene: TRBD2; CDR3nt: TGCGCCAGCAGCTTGTTAGCGGGAGGGCCCTCCTACAATGAGCAGTTCTTC; CDR3aa: CASSLLAGGPSYNEQFF
abundance: NA; j_gene: TRBJ1-2; v_gene: TRBV24-1; d_gene: NA; CDR3nt: TGTGCCACCAGTGATTCAACGAGCTATGGCTACACCTTC; CDR3aa: CATSDSTSYGYTF
abundance: NA; j_gene: TRBJ1-5; v_gene: TRBV19; d_gene: NA; CDR3nt: TGTGCCAGTAGTATATTTGAACAGGTCGATCAGCCCCAGCATTTT; CDR3aa: CASSIFEQVDQPQHF
abundance: NA; j_gene: TRBJ1-1; v_gene: TRBV19; d_gene: TRBD1; CDR3nt: TGTGCCAGTACCGTTCACCCCCGACAGGGGGTGGGTAGGGACACTGAAGCTTTCTTT; CDR3aa: CASTVHPRQGVGRDTEAFF
abundance: once; j_gene: TRBJ2-2; v_gene: TRBV10-3; d_gene: TRBD2; CDR3nt: TGTGCCATCAGTGAAAATCTAGCGGGGGCCTCGAACACCGGGGAGCTGTTTTTT; CDR3aa: CAISENLAGASNTGELFF
abundance: NA; j_gene: TRBJ1-4; v_gene: TRBV6-5; d_gene: TRBD1; CDR3nt: TGTGCCGGGACAGGGGGAGCAACTAATGAAAAACTGTTTTTT; CDR3aa: CAGTGGATNEKLFF
abundance: NA; j_gene: TRBJ2-3; v_gene: TRBV9; d_gene: NA; CDR3nt: TGTGCCAGCAGCGTAGCTCCCCCGGAAGATACGCAGTATTTT; CDR3aa: CASSVAPPEDTQYF
abundance: once; j_gene: TRBJ2-7; v_gene: TRBV24-1; d_gene: NA; CDR3nt: TGTGCCACCAGTGATTTTAAAGGCCGCATCAACGAGCAGTACTTC; CDR3aa: CATSDFKGRINEQYF
abundance: NA; j_gene: TRBJ2-1; v_gene: TRBV10-3; d_gene: TRBD1; CDR3nt: TGTGCCATCAGTGACCCCGGGACAGGGAAATTCTTC; CDR3aa: CAISDPGTGKFF
abundance: NA; j_gene: TRBJ2-7; v_gene: TRBV5-1; d_gene: NA; CDR3nt: TGCGCCAGCAGACGTCCCAGCTACGAGCAGTACTTC; CDR3aa: CASRRPSYEQYF
abundance: NA; j_gene: TRBJ2-5; v_gene: TRBV25-1; d_gene: TRBD2; CDR3nt: TGTGCCAGCAGCGAAGCGGGAGGTCTGAAGACCCAGTACTTC; CDR3aa: CASSEAGGLKTQYF
abundance: NA; j_gene: TRBJ2-7; v_gene: TRBV3-1/TRBV3-2; d_gene: NA; CDR3nt: TGTGCCAGCAGCCAGGGGGGGCGGAGCTACGAGCAGTACTTC; CDR3aa: CASSQGGRSYEQYF
abundance: NA; j_gene: TRBJ2-7; v_gene: TRBV28; d_gene: TRBD1; CDR3nt: TGTGCCAGCAGTTTAATCCCCTCAGGGGGAGTCTACGAGCAGTACTTC; CDR3aa: CASSLIPSGGVYEQYF
abundance: NA; j_gene: TRBJ1-2; v_gene: TRBV27; d_gene: NA; CDR3nt: TGTGCCAGCAGTTTTGATAGTCGGACCTATGGCTACACCTTC; CDR3aa: CASSFDSRTYGYTF
abundance: NA; j_gene: TRBJ1-6; v_gene: TRBV3-1/TRBV3-2; d_gene: NA; CDR3nt: TGTGCCAGCAGCCAAGAACAAGGTGTCTATTCACCCCTCCACTTT; CDR3aa: CASSQEQGVYSPLHF
abundance: NA; j_gene: TRBJ2-5; v_gene: TRBV28; d_gene: TRBD2; CDR3nt: TGTGCCAGCAGTCCCCTCCGGGAGGGGAAAGAGACCCAGTACTTC; CDR3aa: CASSPLREGKETQYF
abundance: once; j_gene: TRBJ1-4; v_gene: TRBV29-1; d_gene: NA; CDR3nt: TGCAGCGTTGGACAGCAGGGGGAAAAACTGTTTTTT; CDR3aa: CSVGQQGEKLFF
abundance: NA; j_gene: TRBJ1-2; v_gene: TRBV9; d_gene: TRBD1; CDR3nt: TGTGCCAGCAGCCCCGCCGGGACAGGGGGCGCTGGCTACACCTTC; CDR3aa: CASSPAGTGGAGYTF
abundance: NA; j_gene: TRBJ1-3; v_gene: TRBV5-8; d_gene: NA; CDR3nt: TGTGCCAGCAGCTGGCCGCTCTCTGGAAACACCATATATTTT; CDR3aa: CASSWPLSGNTIYF
abundance: NA; j_gene: TRBJ2-6; v_gene: TRBV9; d_gene: TRBD1; CDR3nt: TGTGCCAGCAGCCCAGGGGGAGGACAGGGGGTTCCATCTGGGGCCAACGTCCTGACTTTC; CDR3aa: CASSPGGGQGVPSGANVLTF
abundance: NA; j_gene: TRBJ2-5; v_gene: TRBV27; d_gene: NA; CDR3nt: TGTGCCAGCAGCCATGGCGGGGCGGGGCGTGAGACCCAGTACTTC; CDR3aa: CASSHGGAGRETQYF
abundance: NA; j_gene: TRBJ1-4; v_gene: TRBV4-3; d_gene: NA; CDR3nt: TGCGCCAGCAGCCAACAGGGGTCTGAAAAACTGTTTTTT; CDR3aa: CASSQQGSEKLFF
abundance: NA; j_gene: TRBJ1-3; v_gene: TRBV6-5; d_gene: NA; CDR3nt: TGTGCCAGCAGTTTGCAAGATGGAAACACCATATATTTT; CDR3aa: CASSLQDGNTIYF
abundance: NA; j_gene: TRBJ2-5; v_gene: TRBV4-2; d_gene: TRBD1; CDR3nt: TGTGCCAGCAGCCTCGCCGGACAGGGCAGCGTAGAGACCCAGTACTTC; CDR3aa: CASSLAGQGSVETQYF
abundance: NA; j_gene: TRBJ1-2; v_gene: TRBV28; d_gene: NA; CDR3nt: TGTGCCAGCAGTTTCTTGGGTATGGGCTACACCTTC; CDR3aa: CASSFLGMGYTF
abundance: once; j_gene: TRBJ1-1; v_gene: TRBV5-4; d_gene: NA; CDR3nt: TGTGCCAGCAGCTACGATACGAACACTGAAGCTTTCTTT; CDR3aa: CASSYDTNTEAFF
abundance: few; j_gene: TRBJ2-7; v_gene: TRBV6-5; d_gene: TRBD2; CDR3nt: TGTGCCAGCAGTTACTCGGGACTAGAGGTCTACGAGCAGTACTTC; CDR3aa: CASSYSGLEVYEQYF